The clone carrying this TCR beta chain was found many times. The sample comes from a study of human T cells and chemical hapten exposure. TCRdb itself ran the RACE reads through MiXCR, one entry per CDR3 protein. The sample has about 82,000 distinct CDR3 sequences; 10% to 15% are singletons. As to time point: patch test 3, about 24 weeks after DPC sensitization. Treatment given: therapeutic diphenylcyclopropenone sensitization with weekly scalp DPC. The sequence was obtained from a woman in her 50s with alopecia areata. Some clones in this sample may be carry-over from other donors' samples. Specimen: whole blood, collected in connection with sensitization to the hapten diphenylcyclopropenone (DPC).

The DNA of the CDR3 is TGTGCCAGCAGTTATGGTCCCTACGAGCAGTACTTC. This sequence encodes CASSYGPYEQYF. V and J are TRBV12-3 or TRBV12-4 and TRBJ2-7; D remains ambiguous. Trimming left V 4 bases short and J 2 bases short, with 6 bases between. This CDR3 comprises 12 residues.